This T cell receptor (beta chain) was captured in a study of T cell responses to AZD1222 COVID-19 vaccine. About the research overall: Both about-4-week and about-12-week second-dose recipients were combined.

Germline V gives CDR1 SGHTA, CDR2 FQGTGA. V gave up 5 bases and J gave up 7 bases, with 18 bases separating them. CDR3 length: 15 residues. Assay: immunoSEQ multiplex PCR; the TCRdb copy retains only in-frame clones and omits some. This sample yields 110,000 to 150,000 clones, of which 85% to 95% are seen a single time; 2.5% to 3% belongs to the top ten. The specimen comprised peripheral blood, sampled on day 0 of AZD1222 vaccination. The chain joins TRBV7-3 to TRBJ2-1; D is perhaps TRBD2 (6 bases). This receptor was identified in an adult in good health. The CDR3 sequence: CASSPLARGKNEQFF. For the CDR3, the DNA is TGTGCCAGCAGCCCCCTGGCACGGGGGAAAAATGAGCAGTTCTTC.